Listed here is a single T cell receptor beta chain. Its antigen remains unknown. This table comes from immunoSEQ multiplex PCR, and its TCRdb copy is limited to in-frame clones, with some not included. This sample carries about 67,000 clones, around nine tenths of them seen once, and the ten largest clones take roughly 4.2%. Per germline, CDR1 MNHGY and CDR2 SVAAGI. Germline trimming cut 5 bases from V and 7 bases from J; bases unmatched to any gene: 7. This CDR3 has 15 residues. These data are taken from a study of chemoradiotherapy in HPV16-positive cancers. Across the whole study: Candidate HPV-specific clones and shared TCR motifs came from two HPV16-positive patients. Overall study findings and caveats: Non-HPV-specific T cells did not expand in tumors during treatment, whereas candidate HPV-specific clones and E7-related motifs did.

The receptor was isolated from a human donor with HPV-associated anogenital cancer. The sample here was blood, taken from a patient who underwent chemoradiotherapy. This chain connects TRBV6-9 to TRBJ1-5; 11 positions agree with TRBD1. The CDR3 nucleotides are TGTGCCAGCAGTCGGGACAGGGGGGCGTCGCAGCCCCAGCATTTT. It translates to CASSRDRGASQPQHF.